The clone carrying this T cell receptor beta chain was observed a handful of times. The record originates from a study of identical twins. Per the germline V gene, CDR1 is SGHAT and CDR2 is FQNNGV. The CDR3 has 15 amino acids. V was clipped by 2 bases and J by 3 bases; unmatched bases: 7. TCRdb re-called the 5' RACE reads with MiXCR, one entry per CDR3 protein. Among 200,000 or so distinct CDR3 sequences listed, around 6.8% were seen once. This sample also belongs to another study, concerning yellow fever vaccine responses in identical twins.

The clonotype was recovered from a woman aged 18-29 years in good health. Material: memory (CD45RO+) T cells sorted from blood. The chain recombines TRBV11-2 with TRBJ2-7; 7 nucleotides agree with TRBD2. In DNA form, the CDR3 reads TGTGCCAGCAGCTTAAGGTTAGCGGGTATCTACGAGCAGTACTTC. Protein: CASSLRLAGIYEQYF.